This entry concerns a single T cell receptor (beta chain). No cognate antigen has been identified for it. Base qualities are not at hand, and no much larger clone is one base apart. The CDR3 has 14 amino acids, counting the end cysteine and phenylalanine. The CDR3 DNA has 42 bases and is translated from base 1. V sheds 3 bases and J sheds 5 bases, leaving 13 bases between their ends. The germline V gene gives CDR1 as SQVTM and CDR2 as ANQGSEA. The sample belongs to a study of PD-L1 blockade in urothelial cancer (dated by TCRdb to the late 2010s). In the study overall: All patients started therapy in about 2014 and received atezolizumab 1,200 mg intravenously every 3 weeks. Under 10 patients reached durable clinical benefit, while 20 patients did not. Blood samples gave a median of roughly 150,000 T cells and tens of thousands of unique TCRs, with a median clonality of 0.080. In the same patients, whole exome sequencing and RNA sequencing of pretreatment tumors were performed in addition to TCR sequencing. About 90% of the roughly 29 patients were identified as males with urothelial cancer of bladder origin, and a prior smoking history was reported by 18 of 29 patients. The study was an exploratory multi-omic analysis of somatic, immune and clinical correlates of response to PD-L1 blockade with atezolizumab in urothelial cancer. An ECOG performance status of 0 or 1 was recorded for the patients, and 0 to 3 prior chemotherapy regimens had been received by the patients. Blood samples were analyzed at 3 weeks after treatment start (second dose) and at 6 weeks after treatment start. Pretreatment blood TCR-seq was available for about 30 patients, at least one posttreatment blood collection was obtained for around 25 patients, and tumor TCR-seq was available for around 25 patients. Durable clinical benefit was defined as progression-free survival longer than 6 months, and TCR features were also tested against progression-free and overall survival. Pretreatment tumor samples and matched peripheral blood, collected serially before and after atezolizumab treatment, underwent TCR sequencing.

Each PCR received spiked-in synthetic TCR analog templates so that absolute template abundance could be estimated from read counts. The immunoSEQ assay used bias-controlled V and J gene primers to amplify TCRbeta CDR3 regions from genomic DNA. Sequencing of rearranged TCRbeta segments was performed at approximately 20X coverage. The original pipeline was this. Clustering was used to correct sequencing errors, and CDR3s were annotated against IMGT to assign V, D and J genes. Downstream analyses used only productive TCRbeta rearrangements, leaving out any out-of-frame or stop-codon sequences. Clonality was calculated as one minus the Shannon entropy normalized by the log of the number of unique productive sequences. Clones differing between time points or between blood and tumor were identified using Fisher's exact test with Benjamini-Hochberg correction, with an adjusted p below 0.01 applied as the threshold. TCRdb limited this immuneACCESS table to in-frame rearrangements with V and J called. A share of clones is missing; checked studies link under half to unresolved V genes, and the rest is unexplained. The DNA was the basis for D and trimming; V, J and clone size are from that table. The sample contains tens of thousands of clones, 82% of them found a single time. Clones ranked in the top ten supply approximately 9.5% of the sample.

Overall results and qualifications from the work: Because the sample size was small (n ≈ 27) and many exploratory analyses were performed, the results are intended to be hypothesis-generating. A pretreatment peripheral blood TCR clonality below the median was linked to improved progression-free and overall survival. Greater expansion of tumor-associated TCR clones in peripheral blood 3 weeks after the start of treatment was observed in patients with durable benefit (n ≈ 22, p = 0.022).

A cohort of 30 or so patients with locally advanced or metastatic urothelial carcinoma, treated at Memorial Sloan Kettering on a trial protocol, was included. Peripheral blood mononuclear cells were collected pretreatment and during treatment, with between 1 and 8 total time points per patient. The Qiagen DNeasy Blood extraction kit was used to purify genomic DNA from total PBMCs and tumor samples. PBMCs were collected pretreatment and during treatment and were isolated and stored as previously described. The sequence came from a man in his sixties or seventies with urothelial cancer. This sample comprised PBMCs, obtained around atezolizumab (anti-PD-L1) treatment. This receptor chain uses TRBV29-1 and TRBJ2-2; 5 matching bases give a weak D call of TRBD1. The nucleotide sequence reads as follows: TGCAGCGTTGATTCAGGGCGGACGACCGGGGAGCTGTTTTTT. Translation gives CSVDSGRTTGELFF.